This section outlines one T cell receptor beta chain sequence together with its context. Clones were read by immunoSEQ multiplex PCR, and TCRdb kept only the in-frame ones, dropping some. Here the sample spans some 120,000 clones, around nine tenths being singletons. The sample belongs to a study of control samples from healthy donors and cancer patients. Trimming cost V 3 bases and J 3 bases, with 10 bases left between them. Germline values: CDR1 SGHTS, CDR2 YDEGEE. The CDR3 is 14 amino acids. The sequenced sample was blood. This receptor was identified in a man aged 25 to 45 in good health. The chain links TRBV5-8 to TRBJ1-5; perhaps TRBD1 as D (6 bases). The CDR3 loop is CASSYWTANQPQHF. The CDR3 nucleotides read TGTGCCAGCAGCTATTGGACAGCCAATCAGCCCCAGCATTTT.